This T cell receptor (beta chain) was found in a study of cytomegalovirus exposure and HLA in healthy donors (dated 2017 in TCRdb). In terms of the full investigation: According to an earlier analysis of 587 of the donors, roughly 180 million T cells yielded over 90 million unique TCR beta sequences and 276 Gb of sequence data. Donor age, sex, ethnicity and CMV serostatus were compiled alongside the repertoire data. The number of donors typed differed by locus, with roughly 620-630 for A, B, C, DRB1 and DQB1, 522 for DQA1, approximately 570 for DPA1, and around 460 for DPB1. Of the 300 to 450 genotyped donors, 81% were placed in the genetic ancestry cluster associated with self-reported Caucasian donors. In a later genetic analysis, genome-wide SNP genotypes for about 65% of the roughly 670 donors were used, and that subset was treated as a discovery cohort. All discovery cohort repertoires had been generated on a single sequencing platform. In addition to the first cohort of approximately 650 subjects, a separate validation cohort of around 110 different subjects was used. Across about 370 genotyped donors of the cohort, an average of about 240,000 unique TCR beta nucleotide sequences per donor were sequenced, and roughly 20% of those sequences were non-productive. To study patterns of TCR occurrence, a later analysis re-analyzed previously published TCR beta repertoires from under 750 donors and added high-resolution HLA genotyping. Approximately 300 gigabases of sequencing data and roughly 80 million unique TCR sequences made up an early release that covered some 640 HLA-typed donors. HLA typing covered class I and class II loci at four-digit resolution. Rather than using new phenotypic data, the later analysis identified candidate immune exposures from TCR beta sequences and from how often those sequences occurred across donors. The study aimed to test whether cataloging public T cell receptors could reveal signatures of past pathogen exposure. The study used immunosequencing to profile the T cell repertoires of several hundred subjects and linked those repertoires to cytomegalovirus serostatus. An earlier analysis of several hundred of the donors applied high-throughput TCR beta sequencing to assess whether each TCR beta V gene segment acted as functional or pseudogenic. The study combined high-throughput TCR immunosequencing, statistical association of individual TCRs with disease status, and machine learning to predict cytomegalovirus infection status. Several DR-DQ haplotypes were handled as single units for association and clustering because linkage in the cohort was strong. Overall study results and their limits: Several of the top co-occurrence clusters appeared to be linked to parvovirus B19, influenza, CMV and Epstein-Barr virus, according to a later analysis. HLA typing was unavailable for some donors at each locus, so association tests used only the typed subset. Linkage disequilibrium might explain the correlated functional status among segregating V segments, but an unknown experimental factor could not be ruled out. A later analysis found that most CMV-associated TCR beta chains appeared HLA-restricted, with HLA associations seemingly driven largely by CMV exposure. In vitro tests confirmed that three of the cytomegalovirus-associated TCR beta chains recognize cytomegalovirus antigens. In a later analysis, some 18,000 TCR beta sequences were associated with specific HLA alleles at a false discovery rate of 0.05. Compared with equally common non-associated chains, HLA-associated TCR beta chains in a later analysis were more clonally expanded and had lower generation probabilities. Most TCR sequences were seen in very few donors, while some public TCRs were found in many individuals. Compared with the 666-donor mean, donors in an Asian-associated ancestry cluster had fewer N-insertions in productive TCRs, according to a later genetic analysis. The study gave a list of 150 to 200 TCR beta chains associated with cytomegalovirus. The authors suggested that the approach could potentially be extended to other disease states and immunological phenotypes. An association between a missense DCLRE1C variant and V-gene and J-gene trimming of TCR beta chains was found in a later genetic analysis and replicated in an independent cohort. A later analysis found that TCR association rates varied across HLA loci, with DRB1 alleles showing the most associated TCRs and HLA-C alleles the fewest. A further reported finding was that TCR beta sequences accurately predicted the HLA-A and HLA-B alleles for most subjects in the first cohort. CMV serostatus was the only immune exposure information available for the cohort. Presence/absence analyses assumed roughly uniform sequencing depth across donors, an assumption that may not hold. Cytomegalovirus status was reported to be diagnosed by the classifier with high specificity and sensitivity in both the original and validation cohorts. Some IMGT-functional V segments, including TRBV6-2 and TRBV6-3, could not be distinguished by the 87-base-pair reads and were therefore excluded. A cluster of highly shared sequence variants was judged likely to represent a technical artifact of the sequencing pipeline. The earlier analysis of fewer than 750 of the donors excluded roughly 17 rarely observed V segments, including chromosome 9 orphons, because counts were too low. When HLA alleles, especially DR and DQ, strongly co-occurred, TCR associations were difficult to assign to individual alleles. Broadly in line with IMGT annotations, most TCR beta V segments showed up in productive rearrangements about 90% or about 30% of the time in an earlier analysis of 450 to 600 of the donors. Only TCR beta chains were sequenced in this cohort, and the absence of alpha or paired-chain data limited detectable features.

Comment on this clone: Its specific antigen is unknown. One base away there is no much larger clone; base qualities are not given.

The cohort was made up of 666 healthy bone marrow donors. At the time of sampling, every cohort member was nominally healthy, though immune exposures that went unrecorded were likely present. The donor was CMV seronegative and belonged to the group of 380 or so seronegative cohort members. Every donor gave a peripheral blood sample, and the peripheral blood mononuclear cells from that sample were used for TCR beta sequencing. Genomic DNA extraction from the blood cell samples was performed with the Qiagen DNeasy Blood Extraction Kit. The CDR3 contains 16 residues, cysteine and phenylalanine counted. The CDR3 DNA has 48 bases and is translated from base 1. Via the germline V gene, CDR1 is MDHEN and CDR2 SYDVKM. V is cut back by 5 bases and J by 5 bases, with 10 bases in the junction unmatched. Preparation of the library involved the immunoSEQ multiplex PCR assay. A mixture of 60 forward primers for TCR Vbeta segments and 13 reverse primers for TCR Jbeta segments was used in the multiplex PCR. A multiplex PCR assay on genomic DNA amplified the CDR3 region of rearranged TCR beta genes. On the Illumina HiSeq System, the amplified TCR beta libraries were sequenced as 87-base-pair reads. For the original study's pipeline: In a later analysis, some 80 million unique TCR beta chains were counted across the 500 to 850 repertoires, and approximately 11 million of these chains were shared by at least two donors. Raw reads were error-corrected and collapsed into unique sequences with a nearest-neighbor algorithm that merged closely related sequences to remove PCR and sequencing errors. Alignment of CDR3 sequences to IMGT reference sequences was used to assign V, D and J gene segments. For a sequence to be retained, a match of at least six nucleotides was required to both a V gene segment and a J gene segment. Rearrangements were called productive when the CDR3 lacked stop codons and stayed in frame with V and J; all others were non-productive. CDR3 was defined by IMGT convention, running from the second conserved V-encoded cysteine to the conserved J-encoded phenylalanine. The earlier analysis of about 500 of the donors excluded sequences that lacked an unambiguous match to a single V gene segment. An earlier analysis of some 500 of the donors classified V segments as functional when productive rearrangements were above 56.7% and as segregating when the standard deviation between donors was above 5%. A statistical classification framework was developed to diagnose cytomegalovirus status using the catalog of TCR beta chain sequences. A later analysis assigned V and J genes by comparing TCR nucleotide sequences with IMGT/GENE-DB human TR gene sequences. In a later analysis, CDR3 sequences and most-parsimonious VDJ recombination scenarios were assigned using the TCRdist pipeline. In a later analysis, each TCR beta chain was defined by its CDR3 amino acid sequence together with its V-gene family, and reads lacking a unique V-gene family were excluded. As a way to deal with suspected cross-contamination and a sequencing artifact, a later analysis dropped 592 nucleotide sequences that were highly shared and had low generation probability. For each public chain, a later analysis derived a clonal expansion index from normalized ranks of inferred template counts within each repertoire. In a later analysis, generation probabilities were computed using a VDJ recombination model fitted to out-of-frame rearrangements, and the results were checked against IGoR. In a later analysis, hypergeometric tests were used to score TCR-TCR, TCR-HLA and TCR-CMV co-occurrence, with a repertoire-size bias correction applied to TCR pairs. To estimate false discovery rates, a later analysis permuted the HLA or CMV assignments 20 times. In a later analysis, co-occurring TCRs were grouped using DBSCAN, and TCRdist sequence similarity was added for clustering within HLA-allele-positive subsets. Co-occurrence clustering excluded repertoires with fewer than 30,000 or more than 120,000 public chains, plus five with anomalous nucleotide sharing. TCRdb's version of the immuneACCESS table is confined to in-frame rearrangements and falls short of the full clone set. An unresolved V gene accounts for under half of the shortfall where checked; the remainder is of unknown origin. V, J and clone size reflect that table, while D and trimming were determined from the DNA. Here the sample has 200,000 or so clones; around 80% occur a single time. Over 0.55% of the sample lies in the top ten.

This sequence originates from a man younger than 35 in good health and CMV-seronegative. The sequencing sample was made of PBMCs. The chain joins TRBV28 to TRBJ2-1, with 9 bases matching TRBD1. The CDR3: CASSPSGTGYDNEQFF. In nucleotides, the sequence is TGTGCCAGCAGTCCCTCCGGGACAGGGTACGACAATGAGCAGTTCTTC.